The T cell receptor beta chain under discussion was sequenced for a study of cytomegalovirus exposure and HLA in healthy donors. The PCR ran on 60 Vbeta and 13 Jbeta primers. Profiled with immunoSEQ multiplex PCR; TCRdb holds only in-frame clones, not every one. The sample has 80,000 or so clones, over 60% seen once. Whole-study findings and limits: The HLA-A and HLA-B alleles of most subjects were reportedly predicted accurately from TCR beta sequences. Most TCRs appeared rarely, but some public TCRs recurred in many donors.

Germline CDR1 MDHEN, CDR2 SYDVKM. Losses at the gene ends were 7 bases for V and 5 bases for J; bases not matched to a gene: 9. This CDR3 contains 14 residues. A remark on this clone: Antigen specificity is unknown.

This chain connects TRBV28 to TRBJ1-2, with 8 bases that match TRBD1. The source of this sequence is a man in his forties in good health and CMV-seronegative. Sequencing used PBMCs. Here the CDR3 DNA reads TGTGCCAGCACCGCCCCGAACAGGGGGTATGGCTACACCTTC. It codes for CASTAPNRGYGYTF.